The 2 T cell receptor beta chains below were found in one sample sequenced in a study of cytomegalovirus exposure and HLA in healthy donors. PCR amplification relied on 60 Vbeta primers (plus 13 Jbeta primers). Repertoires were generated with immunoSEQ multiplex PCR, while TCRdb's copy carries only in-frame clones and drops some. This sample carries under 200,000 clones, around 77% of them seen once, and the ten largest clones take 2.5% to 4%. Material for sequencing was PBMCs. The source of these receptors is a female donor in good health and CMV-seronegative.

The chain combines TRBV11-2 with TRBJ1-5; perhaps TRBD1 as D (6 bases). From germline, CDR1 is SGHAT and CDR2 FQNNGV. With 5 bases removed from V and 4 bases from J, the gap between germline ends came to 12 bases. CDR3 length: 14 amino acids. CDR3 nucleotide sequence: TGTGCCAGCAGCCTACAGGGACCTAATCAGCCCCAGCATTTT. Residues: CASSLQGPNQPQHF.

The V call is TRBV6-4, the J call TRBJ1-1, with 8 bases fitting TRBD1. Trimming took 5 bases from V and 5 from J; bases not matched to a gene: 4. The CDR3 is 13 amino acids. Looked up from germline, CDR1 is MRHNA and CDR2 is SNTAGT. The DNA of the CDR3 is TGTGCCAGCAGTACAGGGGGAGGAACTGAAGCTTTCTTT. Amino acid sequence: CASSTGGGTEAFF.